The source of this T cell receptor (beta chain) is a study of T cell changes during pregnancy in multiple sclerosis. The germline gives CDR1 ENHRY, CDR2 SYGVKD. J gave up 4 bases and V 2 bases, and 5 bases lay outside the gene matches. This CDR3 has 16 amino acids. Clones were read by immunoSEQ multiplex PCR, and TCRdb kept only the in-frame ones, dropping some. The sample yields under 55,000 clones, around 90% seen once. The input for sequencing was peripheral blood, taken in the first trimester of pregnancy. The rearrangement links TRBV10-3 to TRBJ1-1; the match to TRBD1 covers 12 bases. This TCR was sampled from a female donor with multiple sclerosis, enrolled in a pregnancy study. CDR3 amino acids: CAISEGDRGLGTEAFF. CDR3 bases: TGTGCCATCAGTGAGGGGGACAGGGGGCTGGGCACTGAAGCTTTCTTT.